The present T cell receptor beta chain was sequenced within a study of T cells in Graves' hyperthyroidism and ophthalmopathy. TCR beta CDR3 region amplification was performed from RNA transcripts. HTBI primers drove first-round RT-PCR of the TCR CDR3. TCRdb re-called the multiplex PCR reads through MiXCR, storing one row per CDR3 protein. The sample holds around 620,000 distinct CDR3 sequences, more than 45% seen once. This clonotype has more than one count but fewer than ten. Without the conserved terminal phenylalanine or tryptophan, this CDR3 likely stems from a read error. Because the CDR3's place on the DNA is in doubt, the DNA is left out and the CDR3 is given as listed by TCRdb. This TCR was recovered from an adult woman with Graves' disease, either hyperthyroidism or ophthalmopathy (not recorded which). Sequencing used peripheral blood or thyroid tissue (not recorded which).

CDR3 amino acids: CASSLGWQGGY. The chain has TRBV7-2 and TRBJ1-4; the table's TRBD1 call for D was not verified on the DNA. The CDR3 sequence runs 11 residues, both termini included. Germline CDR1 and CDR2: SGHTA and FQGNSA.